This record covers a single TCR beta chain. There is no known antigen for this receptor. Base-call qualities are not available, and no considerably larger clone is one nucleotide away. The data stem from a study of siplizumab effects on memory and regulatory T cells (dated by TCRdb to about 2019). Describing the broader study: The study looked at the effect of siplizumab, an anti-CD2 antibody, on alloreactive T-cell subsets in allogeneic mixed lymphocyte reactions made from human PBMCs. Points the paper makes about the study in general: Among mappable alloreactive CD4+ clones, the Treg-derived fraction averaged around 70% with siplizumab versus 26.9% in control reactions. The suppressive function of proliferating Tregs from siplizumab cultures was not functionally confirmed. Because sequences at frequencies below about 10^-5 were poorly captured, only a minor fraction of alloreactive clones could be mapped back to unstimulated subsets. A naive or memory phenotype could not be assigned to roughly 75-96% of proliferating CD4+ or CD8+ clones. The cumulative frequency of alloreactive sequences traceable to unstimulated CD4+ memory T cells was significantly reduced by siplizumab. Greater diversity appeared to be present in unstimulated naive T cells than in memory T cells, and a substantial contribution to the alloresponse seemed to be made by naive cells.

Receptor libraries were prepared by the immunoSEQ multiplex PCR assay. The deep sequencing platform assayed about 10^5 TCR templates per sample. Genomic DNA extracted from sorted T cells was used for TCRbeta CDR3 sequencing. The study's own analysis went as follows. The R programming language was used for the clonal analysis of the TCRbeta CDR3 data. Comparing unstimulated samples against CFSE-low samples taken after the reaction was how alloreactive CD4+ and CD8+ clones were defined. Regulatory or non-regulatory origin of alloreactive CD4+ clones was assigned by matching sequences to the sorted unstimulated Treg and non-Treg repertoires. TCRdb carries this immuneACCESS record with in-frame sequences only. Its versions omit some clonotypes, under half of them owing to an unresolved V gene in the studies checked, with the rest unexplained. The V and J calls and the clone size are those of that table, but D and trimming were determined from the DNA. Recorded for this sample are some 100,000 clones; roughly nine tenths of them occurred a single time. Approximately 0.75% of the sample comes from the top ten.

V was cut back by 3 bases and J by 4 bases, leaving a gap of 15 bases between them. Inclusive of the bounding cysteine and phenylalanine, the CDR3 is 16 residues long. Here the CDR3 DNA is all that survives: 48 bases in frame from base 1. Taken from the germline V gene, the CDR1 and CDR2 loops are SGHTA and FQGTGA. Sorted unstimulated T cells, along with proliferating T cells recovered from mixed lymphocyte reactions, underwent TCRbeta CDR3 sequencing. Fresh whole blood from ten HLA-typed healthy donors was used as the source from which PBMCs were isolated. Unstimulated CD4+ regulatory T cells were FACS-sorted to map the origin of alloreactive clones.

The receptor comes from a human donor in good health. Recombination connected TRBV7-3 to TRBJ2-2; TRBD1 could be the D gene, as 6 bases match. The sample comprised Tregs sorted from blood. The CDR3 protein sequence reads: CASSFAGTSGTGELFF. The nucleotides read TGTGCCAGCAGCTTTGCCGGGACATCGGGCACCGGGGAGCTGTTTTTT.